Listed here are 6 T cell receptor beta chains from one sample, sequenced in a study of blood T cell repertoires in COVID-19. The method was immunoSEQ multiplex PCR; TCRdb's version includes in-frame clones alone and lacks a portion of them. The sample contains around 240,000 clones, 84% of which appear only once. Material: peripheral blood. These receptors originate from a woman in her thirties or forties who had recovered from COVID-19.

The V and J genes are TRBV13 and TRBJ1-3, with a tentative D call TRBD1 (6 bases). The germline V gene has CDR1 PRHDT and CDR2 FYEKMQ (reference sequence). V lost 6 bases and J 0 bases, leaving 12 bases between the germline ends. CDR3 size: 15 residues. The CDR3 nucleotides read TGTGCCAGCAGGCGAACAGGGAGCTCTGGAAACACCATATATTTT. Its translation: CASRRTGSSGNTIYF.

CDR3 coding DNA: TGTGCCAGCAAACAACAGGGTGGTGGATCGGCTTTCTTT. Translating it yields CASKQQGGGSAFF. This sequence joins TRBV7-2 and TRBJ1-1, with D tentatively TRBD1 (6 bases). CDR1 is SGHTA, CDR2 FQGNSA, per germline. The ends were cut back, 7 bases at V and 11 bases at J, with 20 bases in the middle. This CDR3 contains 13 residues. Using reference TRBV7-2 and TRBJ1-1 for the parts outside the CDR3, the full variable domain is GAGVSQSPSNKVTEKGKDVELRCDPISGHTALYWYRQSLGQGLEFLIYFQGNSAPDKSGLPSDRFSAERTGGSVSTLTIQRTQQEDSAVYLCASKQQGGGSAFFGQGTRLTVV.

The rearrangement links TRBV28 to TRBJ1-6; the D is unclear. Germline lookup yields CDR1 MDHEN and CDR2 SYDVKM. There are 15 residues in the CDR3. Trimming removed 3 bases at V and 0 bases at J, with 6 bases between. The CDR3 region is CASSFIASYNSPLHF. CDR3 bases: TGTGCCAGCAGTTTTATAGCCTCCTATAATTCACCCCTCCACTTT.

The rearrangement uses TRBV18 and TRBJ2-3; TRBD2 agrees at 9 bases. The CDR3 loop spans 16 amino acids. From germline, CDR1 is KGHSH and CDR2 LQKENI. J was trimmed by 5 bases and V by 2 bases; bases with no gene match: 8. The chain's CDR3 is CASSPFVQRGEDTQYF. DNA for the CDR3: TGTGCCAGCTCACCATTTGTCCAGCGGGGGGAAGATACGCAGTATTTT.

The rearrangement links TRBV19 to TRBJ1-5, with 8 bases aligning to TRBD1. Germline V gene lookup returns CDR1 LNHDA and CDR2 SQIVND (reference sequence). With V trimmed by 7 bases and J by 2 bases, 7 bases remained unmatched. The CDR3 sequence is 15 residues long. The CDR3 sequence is CASTTGQGGNQPQHF. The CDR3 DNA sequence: TGTGCCAGTACCACCGGACAGGGAGGCAATCAGCCCCAGCATTTT.

CDR3 in DNA: TGTGCCAGCAGTAGGGACACCTCGAACACCGGGGAGCTGTTTTTT. It translates to CASSRDTSNTGELFF. The chain combines TRBV6-5 with TRBJ2-2, with D possibly matching TRBD1 (6 bases). The V gene's germline CDR1 is MNHEY and CDR2 SVGAGI. This CDR3 has 15 residues. V dropped 5 bases and J dropped 0 bases, with 10 bases sitting between them.